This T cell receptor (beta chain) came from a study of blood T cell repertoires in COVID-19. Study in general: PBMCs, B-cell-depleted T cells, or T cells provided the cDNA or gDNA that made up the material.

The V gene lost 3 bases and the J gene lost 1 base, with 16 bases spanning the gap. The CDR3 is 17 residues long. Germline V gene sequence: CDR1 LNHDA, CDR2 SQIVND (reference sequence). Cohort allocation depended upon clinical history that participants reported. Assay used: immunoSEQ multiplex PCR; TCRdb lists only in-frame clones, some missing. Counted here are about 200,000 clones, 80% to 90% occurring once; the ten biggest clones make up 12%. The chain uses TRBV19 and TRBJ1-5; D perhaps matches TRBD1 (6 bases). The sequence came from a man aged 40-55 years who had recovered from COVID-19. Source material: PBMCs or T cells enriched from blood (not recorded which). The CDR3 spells CASSIPLNRASNQPQHF. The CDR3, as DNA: TGTGCCAGTAGTATTCCCCTTAACAGGGCAAGCAATCAGCCCCAGCATTTT. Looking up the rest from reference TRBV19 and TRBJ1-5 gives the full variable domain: DGGITQSPKYLFRKEGQNVTLSCEQNLNHDAMYWYRQDPGQGLRLIYYSQIVNDFQKGDIAEGYSVSREKKESFPLTVTSAQKNPTAFYLCASSIPLNRASNQPQHFGDGTRLSIL.